A selection of T cell receptor beta chains follows, all from one sample in a study of blood T cell repertoires in COVID-19. Only in-frame clones appear in the TCRdb table, and some are missing; sequencing was by immunoSEQ multiplex PCR. The repertoire includes about 33,000 clones, roughly three quarters of them detected once, and approximately 15% sits in the top ten. Sequencing used peripheral blood. The receptors were sampled from a man aged 65-85 years with acute or convalescent COVID-19. The CDR3 runs from the conserved cysteine through the conserved F or W. The D gene is left open where the match is weak. Only part of the rows carry a size: once, few, many, or a class if the clone is expanded.

v_gene	d_gene	abundance	j_gene	CDR3nt	CDR3aa
TRBV6-2/TRBV6-3	TRBD1	.	TRBJ1-5	TGTGCCAGCAGTTATACCCTTAACAGGGGACCGGGGTATAGCAATCAGCCCCAGCATTTT	CASSYTLNRGPGYSNQPQHF
TRBV7-2	TRBD1	.	TRBJ1-1	TGTGCCAGCAGCCCGTCGACAGGGGCGGTCACTGAAGCTTTCTTT	CASSPSTGAVTEAFF
TRBV29-1	.	.	TRBJ1-1	TGCAGCGTTTTCGCAGGGCTCTCTACTGAAGCTTTCTTT	CSVFAGLSTEAFF
TRBV13	TRBD2	.	TRBJ2-1	TGTGCCAGCAGCTCCGCGGGGGGGCCCTCCTACAATGAGCAGTTCTTC	CASSSAGGPSYNEQFF
TRBV6-2/TRBV6-3	TRBD1	.	TRBJ1-2	TGTGCCAGCAGTGCGGGACAGGGTGCTAACTATGGCTACACCTTC	CASSAGQGANYGYTF
TRBV30	.	.	TRBJ1-6	TGTGCCTGGGGAGGAGGGACGGGAGGAATTAATTCACCCCTCCACTTT	CAWGGGTGGINSPLHF
TRBV6-5	TRBD2	.	TRBJ2-7	TGTGCCAGCAGTTATAAGCGGGGGACCTCCTACGAGCAGTACTTC	CASSYKRGTSYEQYF
TRBV27	.	.	TRBJ1-5	TGTGCCAGCAGTTCCAGGGTAAGCAATCAGCCCCAGCATTTT	CASSSRVSNQPQHF
TRBV7-9	.	.	TRBJ1-1	TGTGCCAGCAGCTCCAGACAGATGAACACTGAAGCTTTCTTT	CASSSRQMNTEAFF
TRBV5-4	.	.	TRBJ2-5	TGTGCCAGCAGCTTGGCGACTTCCGAAGAGACCCAGTACTTC	CASSLATSEETQYF
TRBV9	TRBD2	.	TRBJ2-7	TGTGCCAGCAGCGCCCTCCCCGGGACTAGCGCCGAGCAGTACTTC	CASSALPGTSAEQYF
TRBV7-2	TRBD1	.	TRBJ1-5	TGTGCCAGCAGCAAGGGACAGGGAGGCCAGCCCCAGCATTTT	CASSKGQGGQPQHF
TRBV18	TRBD1	.	TRBJ1-1	TGTGCCAGCTCACTAACCGGGACAGGGAAAACTGAAGCTTTCTTT	CASSLTGTGKTEAFF
TRBV25-1	TRBD1	.	TRBJ1-5	TGTGCCAGCAGTCCCGGGACAGCTAATCAGCCCCAGCATTTT	CASSPGTANQPQHF
TRBV10-3	.	.	TRBJ2-1	TGTGCCATCAGTGAGTCGTATTACGGGGGGTTCTTC	CAISESYYGGFF
TRBV6-2/TRBV6-3	TRBD2	.	TRBJ2-5	TGTGCCAGCAGTTACTCGCTAGCGGGGGGGCCTAAAGAGACCCAGTACTTC	CASSYSLAGGPKETQYF
TRBV5-6	TRBD1	few	TRBJ1-6	TGTGCCAGCAGCCAGACAGGGGGCCCTAATTCACCCCTCCACTTT	CASSQTGGPNSPLHF
TRBV6-5	.	few	TRBJ2-6	TGTGCCAGCAGTTACCCCCGGGGCTCTGGGGCCAACGTCCTGACTTTC	CASSYPRGSGANVLTF
TRBV11-2	.	.	TRBJ1-5	TGTGCCAGCAGCCCGCCGAGGTCCGAGGGAAATCAGCCCCAGCATTTT	CASSPPRSEGNQPQHF
TRBV6-5	.	.	TRBJ1-1	TGTGCCAGCAGGGCCGGGAGCGAGAACACTGAAGCTTTCTTT	CASRAGSENTEAFF
TRBV7-2	.	.	TRBJ1-1	TGTGCCAGCAGTATACCCGTCCTCGGGGAAGCTTTCTTT	CASSIPVLGEAFF
TRBV5-1	TRBD2	.	TRBJ2-3	TGCGCCAGCAGCTCCCGGACTAGCGGGGGCATTTCAGATACGCAGTATTTT	CASSSRTSGGISDTQYF
TRBV2	TRBD1	.	TRBJ1-5	TGTGCCAGCAGTCGACAGGGTGGGAATCAGCCCCAGCATTTT	CASSRQGGNQPQHF
TRBV6-1	TRBD1	once	TRBJ1-5	TGTGCCAGCACTGACCCGGGACAGGGGGCCTCCAACAATCAGCCCCAGCATTTT	CASTDPGQGASNNQPQHF
TRBV14	.	.	TRBJ1-6	TGTGCCAGCAGCCAAGATTTGTACAGGGATTCACCCCTCCACTTT	CASSQDLYRDSPLHF
TRBV7-6	TRBD2	few	TRBJ2-1	TGTGCCAGCAGCTTAGTCGGTAGCGGGGGGGCTTTTGAGCAGTTCTTC	CASSLVGSGGAFEQFF
TRBV3-1/TRBV3-2	TRBD1	.	TRBJ1-5	TGTGCCAGCAGCTATCTCGGACAGGCTCAGCCCCAGCATTTT	CASSYLGQAQPQHF
TRBV15	.	once	TRBJ1-1	TGTGCCACCAGCAGTTATGGCCGGGGTACAGACACTGAAGCTTTCTTT	CATSSYGRGTDTEAFF